This TCR beta chain was documented in a study of graft-versus-host responses after intestinal transplantation. Background on the study: Transplant recipients had multivisceral, liver-intestinal, or isolated intestinal grafts. The study gave all recipients anti-thymocyte globulin induction, then tacrolimus and steroids for about 3 years. General study findings and limits: Early HvG declines after transplant were associated with peak circulating GvH clone levels. There were GvH clones found in recipient marrow, and some of them appeared first in ileum or blood.

TCRdb keeps only in-frame clones here, not all; method: immunoSEQ multiplex PCR. The sample comprises approximately 94,000 clones, 87% of which are singletons, and about 0.95% rests with the top ten. On this clone itself: The antigen is not known.

The length of the CDR3 is 15 residues. V lost 5 bases to trimming and J lost 5 bases, with 18 bases between them. Germline V CDR1 and CDR2: KGHSH, LQKENI. The input for sequencing was unstimulated CD4+ T cells sorted from spleen or lymph node cells, taken before transplant. The sequence derives from a human donor who was the organ donor for an intestinal transplant. V gene TRBV18 combines with J gene TRBJ2-5; TRBD1 or TRBD2 may be the D gene (6 bases each). CDR3 nucleotide sequence: TGTGCCAGCTCAGAAAGCCCGGGGGCATCGGAGACCCAGTACTTC. Its protein product is CASSESPGASETQYF.